Listed below are T cell receptor beta chains from one sample, sequenced in a study of T cells in Graves' hyperthyroidism and ophthalmopathy. TCRdb itself ran the multiplex PCR reads through MiXCR, one entry per CDR3 protein. Altogether more than 500,000 distinct CDR3 sequences are present, 15% to 20% being singletons, with the ten largest covering less than 30%. Source material: blood. The receptors were sampled from a woman aged 25 to 39 with Graves' ophthalmopathy. Each CDR3 is given with its conserved first and last residue. The order of the fields is J gene, D gene, clone size, V gene, CDR3 DNA, CDR3 protein. D genes are given only for firm matches. Where a row states a size, it is once, few, many or the class of an expanded clone; other rows omit it.

j_gene: TRBJ2-7
d_gene: NA
abundance: many
v_gene: TRBV7-9
CDR3nt: TGTGCCAGCGACTCGGGGGCCTACGAGCAGTACTTC
CDR3aa: CASDSGAYEQYF

j_gene: TRBJ2-3
d_gene: NA
abundance: many
v_gene: TRBV7-9
CDR3nt: TGTGCCAGCACTCGTGCCGGGGTAGCGGATACGCAGTATTTT
CDR3aa: CASTRAGVADTQYF

j_gene: TRBJ1-1
d_gene: NA
abundance: many
v_gene: TRBV19
CDR3nt: TGTGCCAGTAACACTGGGCAATTCACTGAAGCTTTCTTT
CDR3aa: CASNTGQFTEAFF

j_gene: TRBJ2-7
d_gene: NA
abundance: NA
v_gene: TRBV27
CDR3nt: TGTGCCAGCATTGGGGGCCCCTACGAGCAGTACTTC
CDR3aa: CASIGGPYEQYF

j_gene: TRBJ1-2
d_gene: TRBD1
abundance: few
v_gene: TRBV6-2/TRBV6-3
CDR3nt: TGTGCCAGCAACAGGGGACAGGGCTATGGCTACACCTTC
CDR3aa: CASNRGQGYGYTF

j_gene: TRBJ2-7
d_gene: NA
abundance: many
v_gene: TRBV11-3
CDR3nt: TGTGCCAGCAGCTCCCCCCGGGCAGCCGACTCCTACGAGCAGTACTTC
CDR3aa: CASSSPRAADSYEQYF

j_gene: TRBJ2-3
d_gene: NA
abundance: many
v_gene: TRBV27
CDR3nt: TGTGCCAGCAGTTTATTGCCTCTAGATACGCAGTATTTT
CDR3aa: CASSLLPLDTQYF

j_gene: TRBJ2-3
d_gene: TRBD2
abundance: many
v_gene: TRBV3-1
CDR3nt: TGTGCCAGCAGCCGGGGAGGGATAAACACAGATACGCAGTATTTT
CDR3aa: CASSRGGINTDTQYF

j_gene: TRBJ1-1
d_gene: NA
abundance: few
v_gene: TRBV6-5
CDR3nt: TGTGCCAGCAGCTACACTGGAGTAGGGGGGGGCACTGAAGCTTTCTTT
CDR3aa: CASSYTGVGGGTEAFF

j_gene: TRBJ1-6
d_gene: NA
abundance: few
v_gene: TRBV7-2
CDR3nt: TGTGCCAGCAGCTTTGGGGAGGTGGATTCACCCCTCCACTTT
CDR3aa: CASSFGEVDSPLHF

j_gene: TRBJ2-7
d_gene: TRBD2
abundance: many
v_gene: TRBV28
CDR3nt: TGTGCCAGCAGCTTGACTAGCGGGAGCTCCTACGAGCAGTACTTC
CDR3aa: CASSLTSGSSYEQYF

j_gene: TRBJ2-3
d_gene: TRBD1
abundance: many
v_gene: TRBV3-1
CDR3nt: TGTGCCAGCAGCTATTCAGACAGGGGGCCAGGAGATACGCAGTATTTT
CDR3aa: CASSYSDRGPGDTQYF

j_gene: TRBJ2-5
d_gene: TRBD2
abundance: many
v_gene: TRBV28
CDR3nt: TGTGCCAGCAGTTTATCGGGGCTAGCGGGGGTAGGGTTGGAGACCCAGTACTTC
CDR3aa: CASSLSGLAGVGLETQYF

j_gene: TRBJ2-1
d_gene: NA
abundance: few
v_gene: TRBV28
CDR3nt: TGTGCCAGCAGTCCCTATACTACTACGGGGCAGTTCTTC
CDR3aa: CASSPYTTTGQFF

j_gene: TRBJ1-1
d_gene: NA
abundance: NA
v_gene: TRBV10-1
CDR3nt: TGCGCCAGCAAGAGGGAGCCGGGGTCTGAAGCTTTCTTT
CDR3aa: CASKREPGSEAFF

j_gene: TRBJ2-4
d_gene: TRBD2
abundance: NA
v_gene: TRBV4-3
CDR3nt: TGCGCCAGCAGCCAAGGGCCGGGGGGGGCCAAAAACATTCAGTACTTC
CDR3aa: CASSQGPGGAKNIQYF

j_gene: TRBJ2-5
d_gene: NA
abundance: NA
v_gene: TRBV14
CDR3nt: TGTGCCAGCAGCCAAGGGTTTACAGGGTTACAAGAGACCCAGTACTTC
CDR3aa: CASSQGFTGLQETQYF

j_gene: TRBJ2-7
d_gene: TRBD2
abundance: few
v_gene: TRBV10-1
CDR3nt: TGCGCCAGCAGTGAGCCCTGCTGGGACTACGCGCCCGAGCAGTACTTC
CDR3aa: CASSEPCWDYAPEQYF

j_gene: TRBJ2-2
d_gene: TRBD2
abundance: NA
v_gene: TRBV4-1
CDR3nt: TGCGCCAGCAGCCAGACGGGACTAGCCGGGGAGCTGTTTTTT
CDR3aa: CASSQTGLAGELFF

j_gene: TRBJ1-2
d_gene: NA
abundance: many
v_gene: TRBV7-2
CDR3nt: TGTGCCAGCAGCCCGTCTACGGGGGTCAGCTATGGCTACACCTTC
CDR3aa: CASSPSTGVSYGYTF

j_gene: TRBJ2-5
d_gene: TRBD2
abundance: many
v_gene: TRBV7-2
CDR3nt: TGTGCCAGCAGCCAAGGGGGACTAGCGGCCGTACAAGAGACCCAGTACTTC
CDR3aa: CASSQGGLAAVQETQYF